These 32 T cell receptor beta chains came from one sample sequenced in a study of monozygotic twins with inflammatory bowel disease. From the 5' RACE reads, TCRdb lists one entry per CDR3 protein and no DNA. The sample data list fewer than 450,000 distinct CDR3 sequences. The specimen was blood. The receptors were sampled from a human donor with ulcerative colitis or Crohn's disease, or a healthy co-twin of an affected twin (not recorded which).

The V and J genes are TRBV4-1 and TRBJ2-7; TCRdb designates TRBD1, a call that cannot be tested without DNA. Germline lookup yields CDR1 MGHRA and CDR2 YSYEKL. CDR3 size: 16 residues. The CDR3 sequence: CASSPSGDRSSYEQYF.

The V and J genes are TRBV19 and TRBJ1-6; with no DNA, the TCRdb D assignment of TRBD1 cannot be verified. The germline CDR1 and CDR2 sequences are LNHDA and SQIVND (reference sequence). The CDR3 consists of 15 residues. CDR3 protein: CASSGWTAINSPLHF.

The chain couples TRBV7-9 to TRBJ2-1; the D call of TRBD2 rests on TCRdb alone, since no DNA is present to check it. Germline loops: CDR1 SEHNR, CDR2 FQNEAQ (reference sequence). This CDR3 region has 16 residues. The CDR3 loop is CASSPPEGQGGNEQFF.

The V gene is TRBV20-1, the J gene TRBJ2-7; TCRdb lists TRBD1, though no DNA is available to test this call. This CDR3 is 14 amino acids long. CDR1 DFQATT and CDR2 SNEGSKA come from the germline V gene (reference sequence). CDR3 residues: CSARGGTVFYEQYF.

The chain employs TRBV12-3 or TRBV12-4 and TRBJ2-5; TCRdb gives TRBD1 as the D gene, but with no DNA this cannot be confirmed. This CDR3 has 15 amino acids. The CDR3 spells CASSLPDRLQETQYF.

The chain combines TRBV13 with TRBJ1-1; absent DNA, TCRdb's TRBD1 call cannot be checked. Germline CDR1 PRHDT, CDR2 FYEKMQ (reference sequence). The CDR3 runs to 15 residues. CDR3 amino acids: CASSPTTGLNTEAFF.

CDR3 sequence reads: CASSQDLETGPREQYF. The genes are TRBV4-1 and TRBJ2-7; checking the TCRdb D call of TRBD1 is not possible without DNA. The CDR3 sequence is 16 residues long. The germline V gene has CDR1 MGHRA and CDR2 YSYEKL.

This chain connects TRBV6-2 or TRBV6-3 to TRBJ2-1; the D call of TRBD2 rests on TCRdb alone, since no DNA is present to check it. This CDR3 is built from 20 residues. Germline V lookup: CDR1 MNHEY, CDR2 SVGEGT. This chain's CDR3 is CASSYAPFSSAAGLGRKKFF.

The V gene is TRBV18, the J gene TRBJ2-4; TCRdb's assignment of TRBD1 cannot be checked, as there is no DNA. The CDR3 contains 15 residues. Per germline, CDR1 KGHSH and CDR2 LQKENI. The CDR3 region is CASSPLRDSKNIQYF.

The gene calls are TRBV5-6 and TRBJ2-1. Germline values: CDR1 SGHDT, CDR2 YYEEEE. The CDR3 has 12 amino acids. This chain's CDR3 is CASSLGRTEQFF. The whole variable domain, remainder taken from reference TRBV5-6 and TRBJ2-1, is DAGVTQSPTHLIKTRGQQVTLRCSPKSGHDTVSWYQQALGQGPQFIFQYYEEEERQRGNFPDRFSGHQFPNYSSELNVNALLLGDSALYLCASSLGRTEQFFGPGTRLTVL.

V is TRBV28 and J is TRBJ2-7. Germline CDR1 MDHEN, CDR2 SYDVKM. The CDR3 loop spans 13 amino acids. The CDR3 sequence is CASSQTASYEQYF. The entire variable domain, with the rest obtained from reference TRBV28 and TRBJ2-7, is as follows: DVKVTQSSRYLVKRTGEKVFLECVQDMDHENMFWYRQDPGLGLRLIYFSYDVKMKEKGDIPEGYSVSREKKERFSLILESASTNQTSMYLCASSQTASYEQYFGPGTRLTVT.

The gene calls are TRBV3-1 and TRBJ1-4; there is no DNA to check the TCRdb D call of TRBD1. Germline CDR1 reads LGHDT; CDR2 reads YNNKEL (reference sequence). CDR3 length: 14 residues. CDR3 sequence: CASSTRRTNEKLFF.

This chain links TRBV7-2 with TRBJ1-1; with no DNA, the TCRdb D assignment of TRBD1 cannot be verified. CDR1 is SGHTA, CDR2 FQGNSA, per germline. The CDR3 runs 13 residues. CDR3 amino acids: CASSSRQGTEAFF.

The rearrangement joins TRBV6-1 to TRBJ2-7. Germline V gene sequence: CDR1 MNHNS, CDR2 SASEGT. This CDR3 contains 12 residues. The CDR3 is CASKFGDNEQYF.

The chain employs TRBV6-2 or TRBV6-3 and TRBJ1-6; checking the TCRdb D call of TRBD1 is not possible without DNA. This CDR3 has 15 amino acids. Germline assignment: CDR1 MNHEY and CDR2 SVGEGT. The CDR3 spells CASNHPRGRNSPLHF.

This chain joins TRBV19 and TRBJ2-1. The CDR3 runs to 16 residues. Germline lookup yields CDR1 LNHDA and CDR2 SQIVND (reference sequence). The CDR3 protein is CASSMGRRSSYNEQFF.

V and J are TRBV5-1 and TRBJ2-7; absent DNA, TCRdb's TRBD1 call cannot be checked. CDR3 size: 14 residues. The germline gives CDR1 SGHRS, CDR2 YFSETQ. CDR3: CASSVRDRNYEQYF.

The rearrangement joins TRBV4-1 to TRBJ2-1. Germline CDR1 is MGHRA and CDR2 is YSYEKL. This CDR3 comprises 13 residues. Here the CDR3 reads CASSQLTETVVQF.

The chain is built from TRBV5-1 and TRBJ2-1; there is no DNA to check the TCRdb D call of TRBD2. CDR1 SGHRS and CDR2 YFSETQ come from the germline V gene. The length of the CDR3 is 16 residues. The CDR3 loop is CASSLGLPRTTSEQFF. Variable domain in full (rest from reference TRBV5-1 and TRBJ2-1): KAGVTQTPRYLIKTRGQQVTLSCSPISGHRSVSWYQQTPGQGLQFLFEYFSETQRNKGNFPGRFSGRQFSNSRSEMNVSTLELGDSALYLCASSLGLPRTTSEQFFGPGTRLTVL.

The CDR3 protein is CSARETVSNQPQHF. The rearrangement links TRBV20-1 to TRBJ1-5. This CDR3 region has 14 residues. Per the germline V gene, CDR1 is DFQATT and CDR2 is SNEGSKA (reference sequence).

This chain links TRBV5-1 with TRBJ1-2. Germline V gene lookup returns CDR1 SGHRS and CDR2 YFSETQ. The CDR3 contains 14 residues. CDR3 protein: CASSMDRGSWGYTF.

The chain recombines TRBV4-3 with TRBJ2-3; TCRdb calls TRBD1, which cannot be checked without DNA. CDR3 length equals 14 residues. Per the germline V gene, CDR1 is LGHNA and CDR2 is YSLEER. The CDR3 protein is CASSQKTVTDTQYF.

The rearrangement links TRBV12-3 or TRBV12-4 to TRBJ2-5. This CDR3 is built from 14 residues. The CDR3 region is CASSLNADQETQYF.

The chain combines TRBV6-5 with TRBJ2-3; TCRdb's assignment of TRBD1 cannot be checked, as there is no DNA. CDR3 size: 13 residues. CDR1 is MNHEY and CDR2 is SVGAGI in the germline V gene. The CDR3 is CASRWGGTDTQYF.

This chain uses TRBV27 with TRBJ2-7. The CDR3 runs to 15 residues. Germline CDR1 and CDR2: MNHEY and SMNVEV (reference sequence). This CDR3 is CASSLSDTVPYEQYF.

The chain links TRBV7-2 to TRBJ1-5. CDR1 and CDR2 from the germline V gene are SGHTA and FQGNSA. The CDR3 loop spans 14 amino acids. The CDR3 sequence is CASSLFREDQPQHF. Supplemented by reference TRBV7-2 and TRBJ1-5, the full variable domain reads GAGVSQSPSNKVTEKGKDVELRCDPISGHTALYWYRQSLGQGLEFLIYFQGNSAPDKSGLPSDRFSAERTGGSVSTLTIQRTQQEDSAVYLCASSLFREDQPQHFGDGTRLSIL.

The chain has TRBV7-2 and TRBJ2-3. The CDR3 runs to 13 residues. Germline V gives CDR1 SGHTA, CDR2 FQGNSA. CDR3 sequence reads: CASSNLGADTQYF.

The J gene is TRBJ2-1, the V gene TRBV7-6. From germline, CDR1 is SGHVS and CDR2 FNYEAQ. The CDR3 consists of 14 residues. The CDR3 sequence: CASSHSGGYNEQFF.

The chain's CDR3 is CATSRDRGLYEQYF. The chain joins TRBV15 to TRBJ2-7. CDR1 is LNHNV, CDR2 YYDKDF, per germline (reference sequence). This CDR3 is built from 14 residues.

The genes are TRBV20-1 and TRBJ1-6; TCRdb reports TRBD1, a call that lacks DNA to check it against. Germline loops: CDR1 DFQATT, CDR2 SNEGSKA (reference sequence). The CDR3 runs 14 residues. CDR3 sequence reads: CSAPRDPSSSPLHF.

This chain links TRBV19 with TRBJ2-2; as DNA is missing, the TRBD1 call by TCRdb cannot be tested. CDR3 length: 11 amino acids. Germline V gene lookup returns CDR1 LNHDA and CDR2 SQIVND (reference sequence). The CDR3 protein is CATAGAGELFF.

This chain connects TRBV28 to TRBJ1-6. Germline CDR1 is MDHEN and CDR2 is SYDVKM. There are 15 residues in the CDR3. CDR3 amino acids: CASSLWDASDSPLHF. Full variable domain (missing parts from reference TRBV28 and TRBJ1-6): DVKVTQSSRYLVKRTGEKVFLECVQDMDHENMFWYRQDPGLGLRLIYFSYDVKMKEKGDIPEGYSVSREKKERFSLILESASTNQTSMYLCASSLWDASDSPLHFGNGTRLTVT.